A selection of T cell receptor beta chains follows, all from one sample in a study of T cell responses to AZD1222 COVID-19 vaccine. Data came from immunoSEQ multiplex PCR; TCRdb stores just in-frame clones and leaves some out. Counted here are around 160,000 clones, 80% to 85% occurring once; the ten biggest clones make up 3.5% to 5%. The sequences come from peripheral blood, collected on day 0 of MenACWY control vaccination. The receptors were gathered from an adult in good health. Both conserved end residues are part of each CDR3. Each record gives: clone size, D gene, V gene, J gene, CDR3 protein, CDR3 DNA. D genes are given only for firm matches. Rows give clone size only sometimes, using once, few, many, or a class for an expanded clone.

size: -; D: -; V: TRBV30; J: TRBJ1-5; CDR3: CAWSVGDQPQHF; DNA: TGTGCCTGGAGTGTTGGGGATCAGCCCCAGCATTTT
size: -; D: TRBD1; V: TRBV5-1; J: TRBJ1-1; CDR3: CASRETGGAGWAASNTEAFF; DNA: TGCGCCAGCAGGGAAACAGGGGGCGCCGGGTGGGCCGCATCGAACACTGAAGCTTTCTTT
size: once; D: -; V: TRBV5-1; J: TRBJ1-6; CDR3: CASSPRDLGVGSPLHF; DNA: TGCGCCAGCAGCCCCCGGGACCTTGGGGTTGGGTCACCCCTCCACTTT
size: -; D: -; V: TRBV7-2; J: TRBJ2-3; CDR3: CASSLGAHTDTQYF; DNA: TGTGCCAGCAGCTTAGGGGCCCACACAGATACGCAGTATTTT
size: -; D: TRBD2; V: TRBV2; J: TRBJ2-2; CDR3: CASKKLAGGKNTGELFF; DNA: TGTGCCAGCAAGAAGCTAGCGGGGGGAAAAAACACCGGGGAGCTGTTTTTT
size: -; D: -; V: TRBV5-1; J: TRBJ2-1; CDR3: CASSAGTAGSYNEQFF; DNA: TGCGCCAGCAGCGCAGGGACCGCCGGCTCCTACAATGAGCAGTTCTTC
size: -; D: -; V: TRBV7-9; J: TRBJ2-3; CDR3: CASSSGLMGTQYF; DNA: TGTGCCAGCAGCTCCGGTTTAATGGGGACGCAGTATTTT
size: -; D: TRBD1; V: TRBV19; J: TRBJ1-4; CDR3: CASSITGQGNEKLFF; DNA: TGTGCCAGTAGTATCACGGGACAGGGTAATGAAAAACTGTTTTTT
size: -; D: -; V: TRBV3-1/TRBV3-2; J: TRBJ2-2; CDR3: CASSLRSSGELFF; DNA: TGTGCCAGCAGCCTTAGATCCTCCGGGGAGCTGTTTTTT
size: once; D: -; V: TRBV6-5; J: TRBJ2-5; CDR3: CASRKWQETQYF; DNA: TGTGCCAGCAGGAAATGGCAGGAGACCCAGTACTTC
size: few; D: -; V: TRBV7-9; J: TRBJ1-1; CDR3: CASSQISGNTEAFF; DNA: TGTGCCAGCAGCCAAATCTCAGGGAACACTGAAGCTTTCTTT
size: -; D: -; V: TRBV6-2/TRBV6-3; J: TRBJ1-3; CDR3: CASSPTGTLFGNTIYF; DNA: TGTGCCAGCAGCCCCACCGGGACGCTCTTTGGAAACACCATATATTTT
size: -; D: -; V: TRBV28; J: TRBJ1-2; CDR3: CASSLVRFQGYTF; DNA: TGTGCCAGCAGTTTGGTCAGGTTTCAAGGCTACACCTTC
size: once; D: -; V: TRBV11-2; J: TRBJ1-2; CDR3: CASSLGGGAYGYTF; DNA: TGTGCCAGCAGCTTAGGGGGGGGTGCCTATGGCTACACCTTC
size: -; D: TRBD1; V: TRBV7-2; J: TRBJ1-4; CDR3: CASSPTGVEEKLFF; DNA: TGTGCCAGCAGCCCGACAGGGGTCGAGGAAAAACTGTTTTTT
size: -; D: TRBD1; V: TRBV12-5; J: TRBJ2-2; CDR3: CASGWDSPRGGELFF; DNA: TGTGCTAGTGGCTGGGACAGCCCTAGGGGCGGGGAGCTGTTTTTT
size: once; D: -; V: TRBV30; J: TRBJ1-2; CDR3: CAWSPGNYGYTF; DNA: TGTGCCTGGAGTCCCGGGAACTATGGCTACACCTTC
size: once; D: TRBD1; V: TRBV6-5; J: TRBJ1-2; CDR3: CASRPDGTGGRGYTF; DNA: TGTGCCAGCAGACCTGACGGGACAGGGGGCCGTGGCTACACCTTC